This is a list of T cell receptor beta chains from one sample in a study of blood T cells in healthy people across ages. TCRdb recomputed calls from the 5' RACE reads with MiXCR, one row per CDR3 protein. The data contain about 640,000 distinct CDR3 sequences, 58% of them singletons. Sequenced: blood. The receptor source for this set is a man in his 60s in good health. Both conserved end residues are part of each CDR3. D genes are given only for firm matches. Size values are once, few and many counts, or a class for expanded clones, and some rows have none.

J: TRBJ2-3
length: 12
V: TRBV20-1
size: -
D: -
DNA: TGCAGTGCTAGAGTCCCCACAGATACGCAGTATTTT
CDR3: CSARVPTDTQYF

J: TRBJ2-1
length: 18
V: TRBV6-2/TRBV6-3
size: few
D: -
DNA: TGTGCCAGCAGTCATCCTCAGGGGAAGAGGGGGGCCTACAATGAGCAGTTCTTC
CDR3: CASSHPQGKRGAYNEQFF

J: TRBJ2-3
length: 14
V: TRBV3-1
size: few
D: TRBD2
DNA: TGTGCCAGCAGCCCTAGCGGGGATGCAGATACGCAGTATTTT
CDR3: CASSPSGDADTQYF

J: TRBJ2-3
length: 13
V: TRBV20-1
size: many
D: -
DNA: TGCAGTGCTAGAGGCCCGATTGCGGATACGCAGTATTTT
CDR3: CSARGPIADTQYF

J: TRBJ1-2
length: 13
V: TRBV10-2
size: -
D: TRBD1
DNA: TGCGCCAGCAGTGAGTCACCAGGGGGGGGCTACACCTTC
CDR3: CASSESPGGGYTF

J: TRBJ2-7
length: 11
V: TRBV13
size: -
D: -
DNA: TGTGCCAGCAGCTCCTATTACGAGCAGTACTTC
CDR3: CASSSYYEQYF

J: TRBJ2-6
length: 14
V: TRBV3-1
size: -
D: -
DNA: TGTGCCAGCAGCCCGGACACTGGGGCCAACGTCCTGACTTTC
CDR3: CASSPDTGANVLTF

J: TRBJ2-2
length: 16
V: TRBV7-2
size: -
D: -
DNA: TGTGCCAGCAGCTTGGTTAGGGGGGTTTTTATCGGGGAGCTGTTTTTT
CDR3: CASSLVRGVFIGELFF

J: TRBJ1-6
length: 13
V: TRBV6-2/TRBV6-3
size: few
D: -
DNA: TGTGCCAGCAATAGCAGGGGACGGTCACCCCTCCACTTT
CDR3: CASNSRGRSPLHF

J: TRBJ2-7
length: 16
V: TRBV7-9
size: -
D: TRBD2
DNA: TGTGCCAGCAGCTACCCTAGCGGGGGAAGCTCCTACGAGCAGTACTTC
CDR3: CASSYPSGGSSYEQYF